These 6 T cell receptor beta chains were all obtained from the same sample, sequenced in a study of blood T cell repertoires in COVID-19. The data were produced by immunoSEQ multiplex PCR, yet TCRdb's version contains in-frame clones alone and is incomplete. The sample includes around 60,000 clones, less than 85% of them seen just once. The specimen sequenced was peripheral blood. The receptor set was obtained from a woman in her forties or fifties with active or convalescent COVID-19.

V gene TRBV7-8 combines with J gene TRBJ2-2; TRBD2 matches 12 bases. Germline V CDR1 and CDR2: SGHVS, FQNEAQ. The CDR3 sequence is 15 residues long. J lost 6 bases, V lost 5 bases, and 4 bases had no gene match. The CDR3 loop reads CASSRLAGVAGELFF. CDR3 sequence (DNA): TGTGCCAGCAGCAGACTAGCGGGAGTAGCCGGGGAGCTGTTTTTT. The variable domain in full, with the rest retrieved from reference TRBV7-8 and TRBJ2-2, is GAGVSQSPRYKVAKRGQDVALRCDPISGHVSLFWYQQALGQGPEFLTYFQNEAQLDKSGLPSDRFFAERPEGSVSTLKIQRTQQEDSAVYLCASSRLAGVAGELFFGEGSRLTVL.

This clone was seen only a few times. CDR3 sequence reads: CASTLDRFYGYTF. CDR3 DNA sequence: TGTGCCAGCACCCTCGACAGGTTCTATGGCTACACCTTC. The chain joins TRBV12-3 or TRBV12-4 to TRBJ1-2, with D possibly matching TRBD1 (6 bases). Trimming left V 7 bases short and J 4 bases short, with 13 bases between. CDR3 length: 13 amino acids.

V gene TRBV30 combines with J gene TRBJ2-7, with TRBD2 matching over 15 bases. From germline, CDR1 is GTSNPN and CDR2 SVGIG (reference sequence). Trimming at V came to 3 bases and at J to 0 bases, leaving 9 bases not matched to a gene. The CDR3 has 18 residues. In DNA, the CDR3 is TGTGCCTGGAGCCCAGGACTAGCGGGAGGGTTTTTCTCCTACGAGCAGTACTTC. Translating it yields CAWSPGLAGGFFSYEQYF.

The chain couples TRBV6-5 to TRBJ1-2, with D unclear. V lost 6 bases, J lost 0 bases, and 11 bases lay in between. Germline values: CDR1 MNHEY, CDR2 SVGAGI. CDR3 length equals 14 residues. The CDR3 region has the DNA TGTGCCAGCAGCCCCTTAAGCCCTAACTATGGCTACACCTTC. Protein: CASSPLSPNYGYTF.

V and J are TRBV29-1 and TRBJ2-5; D possibly corresponds to TRBD2 (6 bases). V dropped 6 bases and J dropped 5 bases, with 10 bases sitting between them. There are 11 residues in the CDR3. Germline lookup yields CDR1 SQVTM and CDR2 ANQGSEA. The CDR3, as DNA: TGCAGCGTACATGGGGGGGAGACCCAGTACTTC. It specifies CSVHGGETQYF.

In its sample, this clone was seen once. The chain links TRBV5-4 to TRBJ2-5, with D maybe TRBD2 (7 bases). CDR3 length: 14 residues. Trimming took off 4 bases at V and 4 bases at J, with 14 bases between the two ends. CDR1 is SGHNT and CDR2 is YYREEE in the germline V gene (reference sequence). The CDR3 DNA follows: TGTGCCAGCAGCGAGCCCGGGGGGCCAGAGACCCAGTACTTC. It specifies CASSEPGGPETQYF.